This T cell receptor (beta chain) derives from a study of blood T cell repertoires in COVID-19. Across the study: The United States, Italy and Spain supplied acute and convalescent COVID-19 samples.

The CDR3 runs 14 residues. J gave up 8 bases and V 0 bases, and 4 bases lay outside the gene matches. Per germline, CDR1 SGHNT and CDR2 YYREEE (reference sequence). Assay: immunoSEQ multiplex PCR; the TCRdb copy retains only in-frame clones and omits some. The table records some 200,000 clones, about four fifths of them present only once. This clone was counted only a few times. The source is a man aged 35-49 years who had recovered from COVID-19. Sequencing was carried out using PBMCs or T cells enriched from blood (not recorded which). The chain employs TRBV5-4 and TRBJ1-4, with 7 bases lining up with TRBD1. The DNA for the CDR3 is TGTGCCAGCAGCTTGGGACAGGGTCAAGAAAAACTGTTTTTT. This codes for CASSLGQGQEKLFF.